One sample yielded the 10 T cell receptor beta chains listed below, sequenced in a study of T cell responses to AZD1222 COVID-19 vaccine. Using immunoSEQ multiplex PCR, the repertoire was profiled, and TCRdb retains in-frame clones only, with some absent. The data contain 150,000 to 160,000 clones, roughly 90% of them seen just once; the ten biggest clones take up approximately 1.4%. The sample consisted of peripheral blood, taken 28 days after the second AZD1222 dose. All receptors come from an adult who received the AZD1222 COVID-19 vaccine.

V usage is TRBV6-4 and J usage is TRBJ1-4; TRBD1 aligns across 9 bases. V shed 4 bases, J shed 6 bases, and the junction held 12 bases outside the gene matches. Germline values: CDR1 MRHNA, CDR2 SNTAGT. The CDR3 is made up of 17 amino acids. This CDR3 reads CASSAWDRDLNDEKLFF. In DNA, the CDR3 is TGTGCCAGCAGTGCATGGGACAGGGACCTTAATGATGAAAAACTGTTTTTT.

The V call is TRBV6-2 or TRBV6-3, the J call TRBJ1-4; 7 positions agree with TRBD1. Germline assignment: CDR1 MNHEY and CDR2 SVGEGT. V was pared by 2 bases and J by 3 bases, with 3 bases of the junction left unmatched. The length of the CDR3 is 15 residues. CDR3 amino acids: CASSYEGAPNEKLFF. In DNA form, the CDR3 reads TGTGCCAGCAGTTACGAGGGGGCGCCTAATGAAAAACTGTTTTTT.

This chain connects TRBV11-2 to TRBJ2-3; D is possibly TRBD1 (6 bases). Trimming took off 6 bases at V and 3 bases at J, with 16 bases between the two ends. The CDR3 contains 15 residues. Germline lookup yields CDR1 SGHAT and CDR2 FQNNGV. In DNA, the CDR3 is TGTGCCAGCAGACATCACAGGGAGAGAACAGATACGCAGTATTTT. Translated, it gives CASRHHRERTDTQYF.

CDR3 coding DNA: TGTGCCAGCAGCCCACAGGGAAAGGCAGATACGCAGTATTTT. This gives the protein CASSPQGKADTQYF. This chain joins TRBV27 and TRBJ2-3, with D possibly matching TRBD1 (6 bases). The germline V and J ends were trimmed by 6 bases and 4 bases, with 14 bases remaining between them. Germline lookup yields CDR1 MNHEY and CDR2 SMNVEV (reference sequence). There are 14 residues in the CDR3.

The chain recombines TRBV3-1 (or the pseudogene TRBV3-2) with TRBJ1-1; D call uncertain. CDR1 and CDR2 from the germline V gene are LGHDT and YNNKEL (reference sequence). Trimming shortened V by 1 base and J by 7 bases, and 7 bases separated the two germline ends. The CDR3 runs to 12 residues. CDR3: CASSQAGIEAFF. CDR3 nucleotide sequence: TGTGCCAGCAGCCAAGCAGGAATTGAAGCTTTCTTT.

The CDR3 here is CASSRGNSNQPQHF. CDR3 coding DNA: TGTGCCAGTAGTAGGGGAAATAGCAATCAGCCCCAGCATTTT. The chain combines TRBV19 with TRBJ1-5; D gene uncertain. This CDR3 is built from 14 residues. Per germline, CDR1 LNHDA and CDR2 SQIVND (reference sequence). V was shortened by 4 bases and J by 0 bases, with 7 bases between the two germline ends.

V is TRBV7-9 and J is TRBJ2-1, with D possibly matching TRBD2 (6 bases). V lost 2 bases to trimming and J lost 4 bases, with 18 bases between them. The CDR3 sequence is 17 residues long. Germline V gene sequence: CDR1 SEHNR, CDR2 FQNEAQ (reference sequence). The CDR3 loop reads CASSLRGWARTYNEQFF. CDR3 bases: TGTGCCAGCAGCTTACGGGGGTGGGCTAGGACATACAATGAGCAGTTCTTC.

This clone appeared a single time. In DNA form, the CDR3 reads TGTGCCAGCAGCGCCCGCCGGGGGGGGCCAAACTATGGCTACACCTTC. This encodes CASSARRGGPNYGYTF. This rearrangement joins TRBV5-4 to TRBJ1-2, with a tentative D call TRBD1 (6 bases). V was trimmed by 4 bases and J by 2 bases, leaving 18 bases between them. This CDR3 has 16 residues. Per germline, CDR1 SGHNT and CDR2 YYREEE (reference sequence).

The chain is built from TRBV11-2 and TRBJ1-2; D is perhaps TRBD1 (6 bases). Trimming stripped 4 bases from V and 5 bases from J, with 17 bases between. The CDR3 spans 15 residues. Germline values: CDR1 SGHAT, CDR2 FQNNGV. The CDR3, as DNA: TGTGCCAGCAGCTCCACAGGGACTGGTCGGTATGGCTACACCTTC. Protein: CASSSTGTGRYGYTF.

CDR3 protein: CASSLDSGGQETQYF. The CDR3 region has the DNA TGTGCCAGCAGCTTAGATAGCGGGGGACAAGAGACCCAGTACTTC. The chain combines TRBV7-8 with TRBJ2-5, with 9 bases identical to TRBD2. The CDR3 covers 15 residues. V lost 1 base, J lost 2 bases, and 2 bases stayed unmatched. Germline assignment: CDR1 SGHVS and CDR2 FQNEAQ.